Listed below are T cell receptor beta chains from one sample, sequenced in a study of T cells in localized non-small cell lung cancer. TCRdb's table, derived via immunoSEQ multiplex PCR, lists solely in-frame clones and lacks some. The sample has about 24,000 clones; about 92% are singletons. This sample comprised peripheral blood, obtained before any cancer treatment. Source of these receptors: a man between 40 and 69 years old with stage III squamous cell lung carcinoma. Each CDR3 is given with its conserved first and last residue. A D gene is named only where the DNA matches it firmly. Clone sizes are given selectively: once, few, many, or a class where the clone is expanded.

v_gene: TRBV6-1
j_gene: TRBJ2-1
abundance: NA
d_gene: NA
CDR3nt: TGTGCCAGCACCTTGACTGCCTTCTCCTACAATGAGCAGTTCTTC
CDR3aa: CASTLTAFSYNEQFF

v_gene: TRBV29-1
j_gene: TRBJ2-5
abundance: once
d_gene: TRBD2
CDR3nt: TGCAGCGTGGGGTTGACTAGCGGACAAGAGACCCAGTACTTC
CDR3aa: CSVGLTSGQETQYF

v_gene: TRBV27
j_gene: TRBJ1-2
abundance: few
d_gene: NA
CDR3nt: TGTGCCAGCAGTTTAGGCCAGGGATTCCATGGCTACACCTTC
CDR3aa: CASSLGQGFHGYTF

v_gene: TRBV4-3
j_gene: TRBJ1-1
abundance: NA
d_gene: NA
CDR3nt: TGCGCCAGCAGCCAAGATCTAGGGACTGAAGCTTTCTTT
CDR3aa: CASSQDLGTEAFF

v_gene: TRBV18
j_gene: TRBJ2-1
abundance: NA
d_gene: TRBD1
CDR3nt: TGTGCCAGCTCACCGACGACAGGGAGTTACAATGAGCAGTTCTTC
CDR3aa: CASSPTTGSYNEQFF

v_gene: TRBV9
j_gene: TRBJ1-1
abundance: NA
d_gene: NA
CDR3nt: TGTGCCAGCAGCGTAGCAGGCGGTAGGTATACTGAAGCTTTCTTT
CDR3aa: CASSVAGGRYTEAFF

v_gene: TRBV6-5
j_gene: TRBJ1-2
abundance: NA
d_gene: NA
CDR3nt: TGTGCCAGCAGTTACTCGGCCGGGGGGCGCGTCTATGGCTACACCTTC
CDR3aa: CASSYSAGGRVYGYTF

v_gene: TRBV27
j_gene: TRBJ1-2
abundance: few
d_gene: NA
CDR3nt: TGTGCCAGCAGTTTAACAGGAAATGGCTACACCTTC
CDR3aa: CASSLTGNGYTF

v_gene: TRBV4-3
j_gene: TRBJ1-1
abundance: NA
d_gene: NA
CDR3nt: TGCGCCAGCAGCCCGCAGGCGACCGGGGGGAACACTGAAGCTTTCTTT
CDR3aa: CASSPQATGGNTEAFF

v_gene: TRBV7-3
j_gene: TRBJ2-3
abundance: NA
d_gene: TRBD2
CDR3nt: TGTGCCAGCAGCTTATTAGCGGGGACAGATACGCAGTATTTT
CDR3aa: CASSLLAGTDTQYF

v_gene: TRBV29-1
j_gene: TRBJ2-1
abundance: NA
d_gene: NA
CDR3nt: TGCAGCGTTGAAGAAGGGGGTAATGAGCAGTTCTTC
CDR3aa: CSVEEGGNEQFF

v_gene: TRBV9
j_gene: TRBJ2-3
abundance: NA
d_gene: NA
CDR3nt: TGTGCCAGCAGCTTCGGACTGTCAGATACGCAGTATTTT
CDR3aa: CASSFGLSDTQYF

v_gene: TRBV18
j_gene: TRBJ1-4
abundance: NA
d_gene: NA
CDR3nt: TGTGCCAGCTCACCACCCGGGTCGCTTCCGGGCCTTGCAACTAATGAAAAACTGTTTTTT
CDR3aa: CASSPPGSLPGLATNEKLFF

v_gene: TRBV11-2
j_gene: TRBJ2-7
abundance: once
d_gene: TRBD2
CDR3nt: TGTGCCAGCAGCTTAGTATTTGCTAGCGGGAGGGGGTCATCCTACGAGCAGTACTTC
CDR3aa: CASSLVFASGRGSSYEQYF

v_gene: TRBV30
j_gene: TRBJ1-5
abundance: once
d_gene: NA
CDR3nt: TGTGCCTGGTCTCGGCAGGGCAATCAGCCCCAGCATTTT
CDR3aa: CAWSRQGNQPQHF

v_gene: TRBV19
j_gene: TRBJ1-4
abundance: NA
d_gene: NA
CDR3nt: TGTGCCAGTAGTATCCGGCCGGGGGCAGGGAATGAAAAACTGTTTTTT
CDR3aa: CASSIRPGAGNEKLFF

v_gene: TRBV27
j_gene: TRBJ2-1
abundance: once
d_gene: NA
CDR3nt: TGTGCCAGCAGTCCATGGGGCCTGAGCTCCTACAATGAGCAGTTCTTC
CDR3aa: CASSPWGLSSYNEQFF

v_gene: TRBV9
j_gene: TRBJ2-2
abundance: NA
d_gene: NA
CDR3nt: TGTGCCAGCAGCGTAGAGGTAGCGGAAACCGGGGAGCTGTTTTTT
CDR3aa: CASSVEVAETGELFF

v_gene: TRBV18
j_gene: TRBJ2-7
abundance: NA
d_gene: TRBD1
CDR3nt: TGTGCCAGCTCTTGGGACAGACCTCCCTCCTACGAGCAGTACTTC
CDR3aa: CASSWDRPPSYEQYF

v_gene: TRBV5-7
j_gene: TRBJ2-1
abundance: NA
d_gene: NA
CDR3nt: TGTGCCAGCAGCTTGGGGGGAGGCGCAAACAATGAGCAGTTCTTC
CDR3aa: CASSLGGGANNEQFF

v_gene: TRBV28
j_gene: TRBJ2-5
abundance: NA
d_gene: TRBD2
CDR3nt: TGTGCCAGCAGTTCACCCTGGACCGGGACTACCAAAGAGACCCAGTACTTC
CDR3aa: CASSSPWTGTTKETQYF

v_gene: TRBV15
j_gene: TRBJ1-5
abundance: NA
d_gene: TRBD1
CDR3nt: TGTGCCACCAGACGAGGGGGACAGGGAGGTCAGCCCCAGCATTTT
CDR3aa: CATRRGGQGGQPQHF

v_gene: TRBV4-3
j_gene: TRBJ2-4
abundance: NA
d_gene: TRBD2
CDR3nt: TGCGCCAGCAGCCAAGCTAGCGGGAGAGGAAACATTCAGTACTTC
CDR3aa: CASSQASGRGNIQYF

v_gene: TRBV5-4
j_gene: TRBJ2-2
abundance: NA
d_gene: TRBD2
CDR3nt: TGTGCCAGCAGCTTGGCTGGCGGGAGGGCCGGGGAGCTGTTTTTT
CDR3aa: CASSLAGGRAGELFF

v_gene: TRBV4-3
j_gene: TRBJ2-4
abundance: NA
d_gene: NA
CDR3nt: TGCGCCAGCAGCCAAGACAGGACCGCCAAAAACATTCAGTACTTC
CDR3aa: CASSQDRTAKNIQYF

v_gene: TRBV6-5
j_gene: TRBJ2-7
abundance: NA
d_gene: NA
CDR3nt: TGTGCCAGCAGTTACTCTCTATTCTCATACGAGCAGTACTTC
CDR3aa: CASSYSLFSYEQYF

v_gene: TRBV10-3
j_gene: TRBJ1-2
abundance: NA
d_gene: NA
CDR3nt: TGTGCCATCAGTGAGTCGAGTCAGACCGATGGCTACACCTTC
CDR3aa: CAISESSQTDGYTF

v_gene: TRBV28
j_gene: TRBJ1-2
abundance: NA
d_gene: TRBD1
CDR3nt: TGTGCCAGCATCCCCAGTGGACAGGGCAACTATGGCTACACCTTC
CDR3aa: CASIPSGQGNYGYTF

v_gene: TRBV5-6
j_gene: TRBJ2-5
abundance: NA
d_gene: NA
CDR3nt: TGTGCCAGCAGCTTCGGGACCCGCCAAGAGACCCAGTACTTC
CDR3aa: CASSFGTRQETQYF

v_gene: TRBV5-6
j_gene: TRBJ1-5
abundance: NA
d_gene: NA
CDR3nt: TGTGCCAGCAGCTTGGGGGCCGGGGGGCCCCAGCATTTT
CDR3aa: CASSLGAGGPQHF

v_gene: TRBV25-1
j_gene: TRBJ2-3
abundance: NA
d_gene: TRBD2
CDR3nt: TGTGCCAGCAGTGATTCAGCGGGGATCACAGATACGCAGTATTTT
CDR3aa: CASSDSAGITDTQYF

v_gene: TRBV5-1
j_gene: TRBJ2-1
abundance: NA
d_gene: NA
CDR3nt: TGCGCCAGTCTCGCTGGGGGGCCCTACAATGAGCAGTTCTTC
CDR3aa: CASLAGGPYNEQFF

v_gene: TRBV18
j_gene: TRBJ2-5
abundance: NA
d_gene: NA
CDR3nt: TGTGCCAGCTCACCATGGACCTTTGCGGAGACCCAGTACTTC
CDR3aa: CASSPWTFAETQYF

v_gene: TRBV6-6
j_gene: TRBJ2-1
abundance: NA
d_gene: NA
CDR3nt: TGTGCCAGCAGCCGGGACGGGAATGAGCAGTTCTTC
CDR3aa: CASSRDGNEQFF

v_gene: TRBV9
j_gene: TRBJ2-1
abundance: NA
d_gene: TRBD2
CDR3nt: TGTGCCAGCAGCGGAGCGGGAGGCTCCTACAATGAGCAGTTCTTC
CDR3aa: CASSGAGGSYNEQFF

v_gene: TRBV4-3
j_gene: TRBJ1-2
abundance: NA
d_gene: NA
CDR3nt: TGCGCCAGCAGCACGGTAGGGAACTATGGCTACACCTTC
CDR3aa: CASSTVGNYGYTF

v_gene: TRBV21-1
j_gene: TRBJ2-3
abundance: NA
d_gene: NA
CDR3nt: TGTGCCAGCAGCAAATACGGAGAGGGTCTGACAGATACGCAGTATTTT
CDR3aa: CASSKYGEGLTDTQYF

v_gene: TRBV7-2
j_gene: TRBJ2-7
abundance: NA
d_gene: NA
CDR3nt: TGTGCCAGCAGCTTAGGGGGACTCCACCCGAGAGAGCAGTACTTC
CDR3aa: CASSLGGLHPREQYF

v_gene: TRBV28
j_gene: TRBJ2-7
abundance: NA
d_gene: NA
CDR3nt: TGTGCCAGCAGTTGGACGGGAGTTTACGAGCAGTACTTC
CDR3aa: CASSWTGVYEQYF

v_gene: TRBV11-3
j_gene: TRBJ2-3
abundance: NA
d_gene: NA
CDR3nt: TGTGCCAGCAGCTTACAGGGCACAGATACGCAGTATTTT
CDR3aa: CASSLQGTDTQYF

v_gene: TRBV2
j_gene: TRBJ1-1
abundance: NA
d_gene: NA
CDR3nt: TGTGCCAGCAGTGAAGGAGGTTTCGATTCCAACACTGAAGCTTTCTTT
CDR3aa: CASSEGGFDSNTEAFF

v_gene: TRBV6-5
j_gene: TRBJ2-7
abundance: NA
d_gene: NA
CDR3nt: TGTGCCAGCAGTTACTCTCCAGAGACCTACGAGCAGTACTTC
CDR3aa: CASSYSPETYEQYF

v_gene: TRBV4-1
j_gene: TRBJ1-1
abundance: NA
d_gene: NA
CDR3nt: TGCGCCAGCAGCCAAAGCCAAGTGGTGCGCACTGAAGCTTTCTTT
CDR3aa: CASSQSQVVRTEAFF

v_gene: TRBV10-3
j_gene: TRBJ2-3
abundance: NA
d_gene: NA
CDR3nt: TGTGCCATCAGCGAAAGCACAGATACGCAGTATTTT
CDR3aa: CAISESTDTQYF

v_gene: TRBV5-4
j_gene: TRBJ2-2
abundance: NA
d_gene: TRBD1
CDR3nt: TGTGCCAGCAGCATACAGGGGTCCGGGGAGCTGTTTTTT
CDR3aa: CASSIQGSGELFF

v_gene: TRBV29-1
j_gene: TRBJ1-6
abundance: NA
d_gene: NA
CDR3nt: TGCAGCGTTGCCCGGGACACTAATTCACCCCTCCACTTT
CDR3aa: CSVARDTNSPLHF

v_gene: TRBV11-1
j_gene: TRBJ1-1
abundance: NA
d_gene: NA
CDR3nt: TGTGCCAGCAGCTTATACAGGGAGACTGAAACTTTCTTT
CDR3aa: CASSLYRETETFF

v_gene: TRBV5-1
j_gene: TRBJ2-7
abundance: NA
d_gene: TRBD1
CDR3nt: TGCGCCAGCAGCTACGGGACCCGACAGGGGACCTACGAGCAGTACTTC
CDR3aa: CASSYGTRQGTYEQYF

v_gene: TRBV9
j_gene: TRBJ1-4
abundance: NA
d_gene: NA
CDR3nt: TGTGCCAGCAGCGTAGCGGAGGGGAATGAAAAACTGTTTTTT
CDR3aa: CASSVAEGNEKLFF

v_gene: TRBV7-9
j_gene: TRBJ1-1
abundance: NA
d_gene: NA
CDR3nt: TGTGCCAGCAGCGACCAACAGGGTGGGACTGAAGCTTTCTTT
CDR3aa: CASSDQQGGTEAFF

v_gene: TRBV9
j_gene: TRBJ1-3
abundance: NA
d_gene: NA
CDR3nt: TGTGCCAGCAGCGTAGGACAGTCTACCTCTGGAAACACCATATATTTT
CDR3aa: CASSVGQSTSGNTIYF